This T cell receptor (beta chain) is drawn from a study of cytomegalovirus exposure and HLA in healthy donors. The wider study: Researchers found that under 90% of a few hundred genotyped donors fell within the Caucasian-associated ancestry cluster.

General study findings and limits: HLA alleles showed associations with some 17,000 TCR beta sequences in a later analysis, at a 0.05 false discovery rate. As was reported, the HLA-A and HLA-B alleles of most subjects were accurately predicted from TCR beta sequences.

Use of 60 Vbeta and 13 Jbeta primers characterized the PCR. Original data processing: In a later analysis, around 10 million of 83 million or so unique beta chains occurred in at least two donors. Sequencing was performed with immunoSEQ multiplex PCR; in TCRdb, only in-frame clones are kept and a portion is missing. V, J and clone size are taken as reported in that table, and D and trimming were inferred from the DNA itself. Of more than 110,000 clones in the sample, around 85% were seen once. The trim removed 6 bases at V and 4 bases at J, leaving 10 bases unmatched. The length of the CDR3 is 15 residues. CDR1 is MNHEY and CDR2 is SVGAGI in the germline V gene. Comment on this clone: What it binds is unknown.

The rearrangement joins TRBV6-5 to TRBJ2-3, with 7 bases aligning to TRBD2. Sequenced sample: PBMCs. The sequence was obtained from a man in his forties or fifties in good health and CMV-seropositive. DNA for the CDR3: TGTGCCAGCAGCGGCGGGCGGGGGATCGCAGATACGCAGTATTTT. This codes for CASSGGRGIADTQYF.